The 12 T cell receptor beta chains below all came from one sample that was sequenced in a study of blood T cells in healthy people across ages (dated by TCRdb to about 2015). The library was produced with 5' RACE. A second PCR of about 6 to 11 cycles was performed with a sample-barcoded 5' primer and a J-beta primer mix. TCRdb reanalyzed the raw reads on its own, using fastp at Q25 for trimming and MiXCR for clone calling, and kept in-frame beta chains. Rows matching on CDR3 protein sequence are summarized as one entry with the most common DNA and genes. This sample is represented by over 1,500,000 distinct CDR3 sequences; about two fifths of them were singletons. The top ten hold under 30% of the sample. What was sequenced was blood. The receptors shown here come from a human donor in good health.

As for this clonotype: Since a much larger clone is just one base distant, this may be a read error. The CDR3 is CVSSPGPSEGDTQYF. In DNA, the CDR3 is TGTGTCAGCAGCCCCGGACCCTCGGAAGGGGATACGCAGTATTTT. This chain connects TRBV5-6 to TRBJ2-3, with unresolved D. The length of the CDR3 is 15 residues. The V gene's germline CDR1 is SGHDT and CDR2 YYEEEE.

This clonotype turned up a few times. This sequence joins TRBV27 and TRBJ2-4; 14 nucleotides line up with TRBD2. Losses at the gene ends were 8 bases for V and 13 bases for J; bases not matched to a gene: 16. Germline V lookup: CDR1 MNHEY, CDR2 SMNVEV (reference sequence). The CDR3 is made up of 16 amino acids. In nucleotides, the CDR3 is TGTGCCAGCCGGACTAGCGGGGGGATGAACTACAATGAGCAGTACTTC. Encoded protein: CASRTSGGMNYNEQYF.

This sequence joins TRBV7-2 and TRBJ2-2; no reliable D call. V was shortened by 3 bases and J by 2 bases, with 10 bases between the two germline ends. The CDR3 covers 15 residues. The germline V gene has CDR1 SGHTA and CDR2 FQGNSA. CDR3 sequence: CASSFYTSNTGELFF. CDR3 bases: TGTGCCAGCAGCTTCTACACCTCAAACACCGGGGAGCTGTTTTTT.

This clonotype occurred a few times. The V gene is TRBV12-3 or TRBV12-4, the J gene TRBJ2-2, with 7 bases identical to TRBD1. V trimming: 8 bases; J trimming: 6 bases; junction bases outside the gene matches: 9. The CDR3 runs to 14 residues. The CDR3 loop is CASAKTGKSGELFF. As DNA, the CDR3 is TGTGCCAGCGCGAAGACAGGGAAGTCCGGGGAGCTGTTTTTT.

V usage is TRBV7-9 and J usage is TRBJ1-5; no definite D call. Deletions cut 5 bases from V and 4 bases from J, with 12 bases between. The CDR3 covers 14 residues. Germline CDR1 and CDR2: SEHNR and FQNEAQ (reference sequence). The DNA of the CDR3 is TGTGCCAGCAGCCCGGCAAGTATAAATCAGCCCCAGCATTTT. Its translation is CASSPASINQPQHF. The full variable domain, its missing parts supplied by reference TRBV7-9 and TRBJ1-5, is DTGVSQNPRHKITKRGQNVTFRCDPISEHNRLYWYRQTLGQGPEFLTYFQNEAQLEKSRLLSDRFSAERPKGSFSTLEIQRTEQGDSAMYLCASSPASINQPQHFGDGTRLSIL.

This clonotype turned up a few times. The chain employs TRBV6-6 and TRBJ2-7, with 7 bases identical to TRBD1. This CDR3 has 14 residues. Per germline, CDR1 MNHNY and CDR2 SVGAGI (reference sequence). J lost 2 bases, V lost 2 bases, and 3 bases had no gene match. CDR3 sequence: CASSYNGQAYEQYF. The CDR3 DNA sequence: TGTGCCAGCAGTTACAACGGACAGGCCTACGAGCAGTACTTC.

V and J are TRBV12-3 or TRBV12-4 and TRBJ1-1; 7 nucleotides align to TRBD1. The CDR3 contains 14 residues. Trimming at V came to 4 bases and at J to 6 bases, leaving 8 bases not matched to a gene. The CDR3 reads CASSSTGTAAEAFF. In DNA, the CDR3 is TGTGCCAGCAGTTCGACCGGGACAGCTGCTGAAGCTTTCTTT.

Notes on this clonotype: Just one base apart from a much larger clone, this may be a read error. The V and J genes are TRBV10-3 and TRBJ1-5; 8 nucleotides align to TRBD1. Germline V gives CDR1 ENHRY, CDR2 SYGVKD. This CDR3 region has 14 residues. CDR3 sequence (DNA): TGTGCCATCAGTGAACAGGGGGGGAATCACCCCCAGCATTTT. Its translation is CAISEQGGNHPQHF.

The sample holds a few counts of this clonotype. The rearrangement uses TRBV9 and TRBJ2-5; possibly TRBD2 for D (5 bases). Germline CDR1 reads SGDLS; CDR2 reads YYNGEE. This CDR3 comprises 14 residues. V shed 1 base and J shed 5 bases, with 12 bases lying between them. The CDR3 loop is CASSVSERGETQYF. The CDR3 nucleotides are TGTGCCAGCAGCGTATCAGAAAGAGGGGAGACCCAGTACTTC.

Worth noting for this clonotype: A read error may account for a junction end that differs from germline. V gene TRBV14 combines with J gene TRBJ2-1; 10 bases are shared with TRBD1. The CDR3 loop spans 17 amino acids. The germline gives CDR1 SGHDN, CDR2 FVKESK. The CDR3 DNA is TGCGCCAGCAGCCTCCCAGGAAGGGACAGGGGTAGAAATGAGCAGTTCTTC. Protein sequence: CASSLPGRDRGRNEQFF.

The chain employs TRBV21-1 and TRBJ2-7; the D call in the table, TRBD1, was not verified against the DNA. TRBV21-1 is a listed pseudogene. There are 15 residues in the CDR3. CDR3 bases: TGTGCCAGCACCAACGTCTGGGGCAGTACCTACGAGCAGTACTTC. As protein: CASTNVWGSTYEQYF.

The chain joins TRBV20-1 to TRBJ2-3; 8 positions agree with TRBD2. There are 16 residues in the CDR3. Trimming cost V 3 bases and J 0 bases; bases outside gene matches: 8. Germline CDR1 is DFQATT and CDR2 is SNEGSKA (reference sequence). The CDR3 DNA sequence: TGCAGTGCTAGGGATCTCGAGCGGGGGAGCACAGATACGCAGTATTTT. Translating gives CSARDLERGSTDTQYF.